The entry below describes one TCR beta chain. The target of this receptor is not known. The input lacks base qualities; no much larger clone sits a single base away. Patients with ophthalmopathy had moderately to severely active disease, with a Clinical Activity Score of 3 or more, a NOSPECS grade of 4 or more, and a disease duration of less than 3 months. Anyone with other autoimmune diseases, uncontrolled infections, pregnancy or lactation was excluded from the study. Diagnosis was based on clinical symptoms, serum thyroxine, TRAb, thyroid ultrasound and orbital computed tomography. Ficoll-Paque density gradient centrifugation was used to isolate PBMCs from about 10 ml of fresh peripheral blood. Trizol reagent was used to extract the total RNA, and its quality was then checked on an Agilent 2100 Bioanalyzer. This specimen belongs to a study of Graves' ophthalmopathy and Graves' hyperthyroidism (dated by TCRdb to between 2017 and 2018). In the study overall: Peripheral blood was collected at initial diagnosis, prior to any treatment. The study used signatures of the TCR beta repertoire to tell Graves' ophthalmopathy apart from Graves' hyperthyroidism and to predict which patients would progress to ophthalmopathy. In total, over 130 blood samples were TCR-sequenced: some 40 ophthalmopathy, 80 or so hyperthyroidism and some 17 hyperthyroidism-to-ophthalmopathy patients. A discovery set of 95 to 100 patients (about 45 ophthalmopathy, 55 to 60 stable hyperthyroidism) was enrolled to explore V-J signatures distinguishing ophthalmopathy from hyperthyroidism. An independent validation cohort comprised 18 hyperthyroidism patients and 15 to 17 patients who later progressed from hyperthyroidism to ophthalmopathy. T-cell repertoires of thyroid tissue and blood were compared in about 6 hyperthyroidism patients. Following sample collection, hyperthyroidism patients were given methimazole at a starting dose of 30 mg daily, and ophthalmopathy patients were given high-dose intravenous methylprednisolone.

TCR beta CDR3 regions were amplified from RNA transcripts for repertoire sequencing. The first round of RT-PCR was done with HTBI primers and the Qiagen OneStep RT-PCR kit, and was followed by a second round of multiplex PCR, then size selection and purification. The libraries underwent paired-end sequencing with 100 bp reads on an Illumina HiSeq2000. As for how the authors treated the data: SOAPnuke was used for read processing, and reads with adapters, uncalled bases, a mean Phred below 15, or no exact constant-primer or identifier match were discarded. High-quality paired reads were merged with COPE v1.2.5. Clonotypes were defined as unique nucleotide sequences and were aligned to IMGT TRB V, D and J references using MiTCR v1.1. Analysis was restricted to V-J combinations with a frequency above 0.0001, which covered roughly 99% of repertoires. A TCR clonal expansion and chaos score per V-J combination was defined as the ratio of F50 clonal expansion to chaos observed in the TCRdist matrix. Welch's t-statistics and random forest were used to reduce the features to about twelve V-J combinations, which were then used as input to a naive Bayes classifier. The similarity between thyroid and blood repertoires was quantified using the Morisita-Horn index. TCRdb took the public reads, trimmed them with fastp at Q25, ran MiXCR for clone calling and kept in-frame beta chains. A single entry per CDR3 protein holds the most common genes and DNA from its merged rows. The V and J calls come from TCRdb's annotation, not from the publication. The sample includes about 740,000 distinct CDR3 sequences, with 40% observed a single time. The top ten clones comprise 44% of the sample.

The paper's findings and limits, for the study overall: In validation, the model predicted ophthalmopathy progression with about 71% sensitivity and roughly 72% specificity; some twelve predicted patients were CT-confirmed with GO in a median of approximately 6.2 months. Most of the expanded thyroid clonotypes with a frequency above 0.001 were also detected in blood, and it was suggested that the thyroid immune response may be reflected by blood repertoires. In cross-validation, the 13-signature model distinguished ophthalmopathy from stable hyperthyroidism with around 90% sensitivity and around 83% specificity, while in the test set the corresponding values were around 79% and 71%. No statistical method was used to set the sample size in advance, and the investigators knew which group each participant was assigned to.

Sequences DFQATT (CDR1) and SNEGSKA (CDR2) are obtained from the germline V gene (reference sequence). Trimming leaves V shorter by 4 bases and J shorter by 7 bases, with the junction holding 2 bases beyond the gene matches. From cysteine to phenylalanine, the CDR3 is 13 amino acids long. The entry retains the CDR3 DNA only, 39 bases that are in frame from base 1. This chain is built from TRBV20-1 and TRBJ1-6; TRBD1 agrees with 9 junctional bases. Sequenced material: peripheral blood. The clonotype was recovered from an adult man with Graves' ophthalmopathy. The sequenced DNA is TGCAGTGCTACCGGGACAGGGAATTCACCCCTCCACTTT. Its translation is CSATGTGNSPLHF.